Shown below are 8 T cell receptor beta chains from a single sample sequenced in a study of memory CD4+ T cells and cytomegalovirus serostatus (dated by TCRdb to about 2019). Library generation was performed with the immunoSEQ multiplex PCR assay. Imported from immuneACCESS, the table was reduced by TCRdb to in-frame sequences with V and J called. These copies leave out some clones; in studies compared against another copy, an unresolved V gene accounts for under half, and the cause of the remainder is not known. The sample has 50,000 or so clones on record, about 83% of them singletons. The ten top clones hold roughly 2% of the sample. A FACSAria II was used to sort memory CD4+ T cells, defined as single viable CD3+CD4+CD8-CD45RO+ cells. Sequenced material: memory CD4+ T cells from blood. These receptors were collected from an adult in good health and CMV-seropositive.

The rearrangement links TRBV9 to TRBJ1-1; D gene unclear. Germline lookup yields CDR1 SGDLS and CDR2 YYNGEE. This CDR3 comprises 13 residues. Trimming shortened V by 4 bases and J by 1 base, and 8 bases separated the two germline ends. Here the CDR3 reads CASSLSPNTEAFF. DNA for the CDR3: TGTGCCAGCAGCCTCAGCCCGAACACTGAAGCTTTCTTT.

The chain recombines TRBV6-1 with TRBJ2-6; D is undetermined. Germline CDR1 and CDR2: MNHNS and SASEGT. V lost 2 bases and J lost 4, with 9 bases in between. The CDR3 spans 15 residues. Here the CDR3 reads CASSELWRGANVLTF. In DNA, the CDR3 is TGTGCCAGCAGTGAACTTTGGCGAGGGGCCAACGTCCTGACTTTC.

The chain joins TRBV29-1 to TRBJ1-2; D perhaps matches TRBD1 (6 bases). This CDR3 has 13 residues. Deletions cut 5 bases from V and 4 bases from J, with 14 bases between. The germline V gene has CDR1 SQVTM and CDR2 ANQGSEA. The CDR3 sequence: CSVRQVAGYGYTF. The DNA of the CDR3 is TGCAGCGTTAGACAGGTTGCGGGCTATGGCTACACCTTC.

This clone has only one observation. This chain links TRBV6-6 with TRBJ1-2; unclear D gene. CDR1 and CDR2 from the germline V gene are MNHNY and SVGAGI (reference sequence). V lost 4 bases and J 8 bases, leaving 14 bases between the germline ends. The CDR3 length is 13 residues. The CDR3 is CASSFEWIRGYTF. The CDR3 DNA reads TGTGCCAGCAGTTTTGAGTGGATTCGGGGCTACACCTTC.

Here the CDR3 reads CASSLALLKANYGYTF. The CDR3 coding sequence is TGTGCCAGCAGCTTAGCCCTTCTCAAAGCTAACTATGGCTACACCTTC. The genes are TRBV7-2 and TRBJ1-2; D remains ambiguous. Trimming cost V 0 bases and J 0 bases, with 11 bases left between them. Germline V gene data show CDR1 as SGHTA and CDR2 as FQGNSA. This CDR3 comprises 16 residues.

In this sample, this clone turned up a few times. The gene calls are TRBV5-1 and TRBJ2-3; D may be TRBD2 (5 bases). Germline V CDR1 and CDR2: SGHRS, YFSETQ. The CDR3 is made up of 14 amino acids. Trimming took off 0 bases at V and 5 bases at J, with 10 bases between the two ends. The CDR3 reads CASSLVPGKDTQYF. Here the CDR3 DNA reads TGCGCCAGCAGCTTGGTCCCCGGGAAAGATACGCAGTATTTT.

CDR3 sequence: CASSLGVQAHGYTF. In nucleotides, the CDR3 is TGTGCCAGCAGCTTAGGGGTCCAGGCACATGGCTACACCTTC. The V gene is TRBV7-9, the J gene TRBJ1-2; the D is unclear. The CDR3 consists of 14 residues. With 1 base removed from V and 6 bases from J, the gap between germline ends came to 12 bases. CDR1 SEHNR and CDR2 FQNEAQ come from the germline V gene (reference sequence).

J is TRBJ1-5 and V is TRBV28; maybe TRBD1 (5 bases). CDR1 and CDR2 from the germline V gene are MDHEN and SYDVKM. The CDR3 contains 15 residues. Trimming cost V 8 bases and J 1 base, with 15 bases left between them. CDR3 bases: TGTGCCAGCCGTGACTCCCACAGGAGCAATCAGCCCCAGCATTTT. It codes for CASRDSHRSNQPQHF.